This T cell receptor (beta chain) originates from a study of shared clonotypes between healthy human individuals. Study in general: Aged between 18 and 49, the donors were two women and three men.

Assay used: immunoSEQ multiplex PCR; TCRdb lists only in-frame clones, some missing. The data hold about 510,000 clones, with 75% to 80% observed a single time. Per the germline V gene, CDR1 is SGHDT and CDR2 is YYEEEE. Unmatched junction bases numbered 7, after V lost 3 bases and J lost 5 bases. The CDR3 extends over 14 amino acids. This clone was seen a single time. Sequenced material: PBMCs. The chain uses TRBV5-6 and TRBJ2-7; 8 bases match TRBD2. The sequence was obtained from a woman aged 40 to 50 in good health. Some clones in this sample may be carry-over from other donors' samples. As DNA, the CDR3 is TGTGCCAGCAGCTGGCGGGGGGCCGTCGACGAGCAGTACTTC. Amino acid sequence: CASSWRGAVDEQYF.